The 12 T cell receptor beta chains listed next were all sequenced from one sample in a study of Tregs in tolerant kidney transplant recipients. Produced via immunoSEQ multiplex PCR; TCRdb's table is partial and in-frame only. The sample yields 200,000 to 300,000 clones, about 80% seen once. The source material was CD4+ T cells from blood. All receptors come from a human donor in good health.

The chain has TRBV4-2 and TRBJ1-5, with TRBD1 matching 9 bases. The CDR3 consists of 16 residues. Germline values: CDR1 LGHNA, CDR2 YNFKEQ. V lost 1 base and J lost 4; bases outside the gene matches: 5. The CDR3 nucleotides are TGTGCCAGCAGCCAAGTTTCTGGGACAGGGAATCAGCCCCAGCATTTT. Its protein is CASSQVSGTGNQPQHF.

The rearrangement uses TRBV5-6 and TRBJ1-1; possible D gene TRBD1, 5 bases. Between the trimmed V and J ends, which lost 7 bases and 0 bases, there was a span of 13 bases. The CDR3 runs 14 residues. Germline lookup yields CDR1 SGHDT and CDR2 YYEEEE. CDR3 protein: CASRRGLMNTEAFF. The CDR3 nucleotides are TGTGCCAGCCGCCGGGGACTCATGAACACTGAAGCTTTCTTT.

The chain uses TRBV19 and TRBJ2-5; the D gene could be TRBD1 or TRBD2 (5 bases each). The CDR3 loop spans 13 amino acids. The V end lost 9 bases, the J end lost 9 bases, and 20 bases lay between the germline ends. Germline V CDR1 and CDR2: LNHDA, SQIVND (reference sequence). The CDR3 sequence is CASERQPGGSQYF. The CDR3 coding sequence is TGTGCCAGCGAACGACAGCCTGGGGGTTCCCAGTACTTC. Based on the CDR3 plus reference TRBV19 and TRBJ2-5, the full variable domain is DGGITQSPKYLFRKEGQNVTLSCEQNLNHDAMYWYRQDPGQGLRLIYYSQIVNDFQKGDIAEGYSVSREKKESFPLTVTSAQKNPTAFYLCASERQPGGSQYFGPGTRLLVL.

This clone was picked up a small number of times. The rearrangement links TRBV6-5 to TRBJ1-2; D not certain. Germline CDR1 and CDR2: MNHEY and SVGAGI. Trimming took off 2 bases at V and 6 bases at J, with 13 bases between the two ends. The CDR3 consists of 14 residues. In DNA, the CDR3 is TGTGCCAGCAGTTACCTTTTTTCGGATAATGGCTACACCTTC. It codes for CASSYLFSDNGYTF.

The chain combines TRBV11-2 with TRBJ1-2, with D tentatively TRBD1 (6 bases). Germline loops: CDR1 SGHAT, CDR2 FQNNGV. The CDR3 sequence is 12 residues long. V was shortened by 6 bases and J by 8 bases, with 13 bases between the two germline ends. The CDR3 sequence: CASRRDTEGYTF. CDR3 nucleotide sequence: TGTGCCAGCAGAAGGGACACTGAAGGCTACACCTTC.

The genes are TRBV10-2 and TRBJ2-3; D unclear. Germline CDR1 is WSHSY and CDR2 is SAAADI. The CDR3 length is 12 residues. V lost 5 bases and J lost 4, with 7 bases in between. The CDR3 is CASSTLPDTQYF. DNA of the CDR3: TGCGCCAGCAGTACGTTACCAGATACGCAGTATTTT.

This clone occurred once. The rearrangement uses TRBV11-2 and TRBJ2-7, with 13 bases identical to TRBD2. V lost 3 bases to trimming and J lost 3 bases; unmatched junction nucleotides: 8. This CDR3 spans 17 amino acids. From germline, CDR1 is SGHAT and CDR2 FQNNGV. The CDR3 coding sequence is TGTGCCAGCAGCTTGACCTCGGGGACTAGCGGGAACTACGAGCAGTACTTC. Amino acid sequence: CASSLTSGTSGNYEQYF.

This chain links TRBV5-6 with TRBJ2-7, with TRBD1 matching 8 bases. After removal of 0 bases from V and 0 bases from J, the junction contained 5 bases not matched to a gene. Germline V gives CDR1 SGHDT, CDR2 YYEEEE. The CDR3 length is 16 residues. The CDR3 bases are TGTGCCAGCAGCTTGGCTAGGACAGGGTTCTCCTACGAGCAGTACTTC. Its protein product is CASSLARTGFSYEQYF.

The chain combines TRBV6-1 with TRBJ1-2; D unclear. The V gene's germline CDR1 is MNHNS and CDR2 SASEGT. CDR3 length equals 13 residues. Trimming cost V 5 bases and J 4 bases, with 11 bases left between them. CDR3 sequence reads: CASSSDTVYGYTF. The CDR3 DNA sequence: TGTGCCAGCAGTTCCGACACGGTCTATGGCTACACCTTC.

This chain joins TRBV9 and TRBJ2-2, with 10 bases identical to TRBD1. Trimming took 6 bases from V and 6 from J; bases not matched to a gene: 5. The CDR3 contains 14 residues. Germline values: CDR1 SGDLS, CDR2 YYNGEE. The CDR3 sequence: CASTWTGGSGELFF. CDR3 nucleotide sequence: TGTGCCAGCACCTGGACAGGGGGATCCGGGGAGCTGTTTTTT.

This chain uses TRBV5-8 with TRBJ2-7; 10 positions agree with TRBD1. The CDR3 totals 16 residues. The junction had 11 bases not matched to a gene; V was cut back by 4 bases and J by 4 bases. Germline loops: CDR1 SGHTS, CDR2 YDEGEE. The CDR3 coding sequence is TGTGCCAGCAGCCTGGGTTTGGACAGGGGGGTTTACGAGCAGTACTTC. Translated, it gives CASSLGLDRGVYEQYF.

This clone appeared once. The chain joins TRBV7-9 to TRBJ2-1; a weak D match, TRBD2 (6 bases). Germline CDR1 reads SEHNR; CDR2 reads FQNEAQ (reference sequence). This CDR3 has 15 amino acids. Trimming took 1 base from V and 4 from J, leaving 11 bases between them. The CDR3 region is CASSLGAGPYNEQFF. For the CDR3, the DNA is TGTGCCAGCAGCTTAGGGGCGGGACCATACAATGAGCAGTTCTTC. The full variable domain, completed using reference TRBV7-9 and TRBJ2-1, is DTGVSQNPRHKITKRGQNVTFRCDPISEHNRLYWYRQTLGQGPEFLTYFQNEAQLEKSRLLSDRFSAERPKGSFSTLEIQRTEQGDSAMYLCASSLGAGPYNEQFFGPGTRLTVL.